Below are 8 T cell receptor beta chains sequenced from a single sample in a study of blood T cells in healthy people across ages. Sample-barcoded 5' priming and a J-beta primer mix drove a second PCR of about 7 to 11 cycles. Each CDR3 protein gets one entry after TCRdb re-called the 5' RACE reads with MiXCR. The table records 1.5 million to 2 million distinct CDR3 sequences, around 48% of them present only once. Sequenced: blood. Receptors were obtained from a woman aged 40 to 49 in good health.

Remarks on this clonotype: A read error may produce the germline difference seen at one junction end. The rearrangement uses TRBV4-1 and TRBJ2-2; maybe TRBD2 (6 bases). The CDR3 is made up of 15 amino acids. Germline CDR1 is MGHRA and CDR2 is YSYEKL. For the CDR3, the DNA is TGCGCCAGCAGTCAAGACCGGAGGGGTGCCGGGGAGCTGTTTTTT. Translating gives CASSQDRRGAGELFF.

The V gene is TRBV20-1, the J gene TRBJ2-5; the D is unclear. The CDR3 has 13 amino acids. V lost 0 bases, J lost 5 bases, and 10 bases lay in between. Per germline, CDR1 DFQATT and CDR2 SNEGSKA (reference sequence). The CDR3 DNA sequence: TGCAGTGCTAGAGACCCCGGCCCGGAGACCCAGTACTTC. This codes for CSARDPGPETQYF.

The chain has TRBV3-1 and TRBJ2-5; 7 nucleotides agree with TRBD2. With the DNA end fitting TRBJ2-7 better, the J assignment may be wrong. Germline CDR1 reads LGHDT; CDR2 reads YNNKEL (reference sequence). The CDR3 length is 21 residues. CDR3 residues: CASSQSTIGLTRLAVTYEQYF. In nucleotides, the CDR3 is TGTGCCAGCAGCCAATCTACCATCGGGCTGACTCGGCTAGCGGTGACCTACGAGCAGTACTTC.

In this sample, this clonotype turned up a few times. CDR3 in DNA: TGCAGTGCCCTCTTGTTAGGCGGGGGGCAGGGTAGAACCTACAATGAGCAGTTCTTC. This translates into CSALLLGGGQGRTYNEQFF. The chain combines TRBV20-1 with TRBJ2-1; 8 nucleotides align to TRBD2. CDR3 size: 19 residues. CDR1 and CDR2 (germline): DFQATT, SNEGSKA (reference sequence). J was trimmed by 2 bases and V by 6 bases; bases with no gene match: 21.

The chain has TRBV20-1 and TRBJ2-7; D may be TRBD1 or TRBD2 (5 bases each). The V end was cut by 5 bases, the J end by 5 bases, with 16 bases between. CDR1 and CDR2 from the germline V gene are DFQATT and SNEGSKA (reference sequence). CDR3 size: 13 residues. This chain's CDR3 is CSARDGAAHEQYF. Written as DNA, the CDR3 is TGCAGTGCTCGGGACGGGGCAGCCCACGAGCAGTACTTC.

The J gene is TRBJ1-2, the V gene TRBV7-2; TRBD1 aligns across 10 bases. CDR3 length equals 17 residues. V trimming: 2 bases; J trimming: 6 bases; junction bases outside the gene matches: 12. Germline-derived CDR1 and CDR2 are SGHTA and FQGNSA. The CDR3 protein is CASSLLTSGTGVDGYTF. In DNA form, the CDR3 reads TGTGCCAGCAGCTTACTGACCTCCGGGACAGGGGTCGATGGCTACACCTTC.

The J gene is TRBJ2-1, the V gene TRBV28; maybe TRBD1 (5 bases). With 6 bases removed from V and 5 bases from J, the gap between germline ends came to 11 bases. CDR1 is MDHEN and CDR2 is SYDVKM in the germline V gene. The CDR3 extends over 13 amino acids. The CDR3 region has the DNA TGTGCCAGCAGCTCCCACAGGAACAATGAGCAGTTCTTC. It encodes CASSSHRNNEQFF.

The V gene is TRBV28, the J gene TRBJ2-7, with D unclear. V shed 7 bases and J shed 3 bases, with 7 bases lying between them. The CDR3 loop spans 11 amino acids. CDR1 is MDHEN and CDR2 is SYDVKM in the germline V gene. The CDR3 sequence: CASMADYEQYF. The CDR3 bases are TGTGCCAGCATGGCCGACTACGAGCAGTACTTC.